Sequencing of this T cell receptor beta chain was carried out in a study of blood T cell repertoires in COVID-19. Study-level information: Samples representing acute and convalescent COVID-19 were sourced from the United States, Italy and Spain. T cells, B-cell-depleted T cells, or PBMCs provided the cDNA or gDNA that served as material.

Original methodology: Estimates of nucleated cell counts were drawn from the amplification of reference gene primers. Assay used: immunoSEQ multiplex PCR; TCRdb lists only in-frame clones, some missing. The DNA was the basis for D and trimming; V, J and clone size are from that table. This table holds more than 95,000 clones, roughly 91% found once. V lost 5 bases and J 2 bases, leaving 24 bases between the germline ends. Germline V gives CDR1 MNHEY, CDR2 SVGEGT. The CDR3 sequence is 19 residues long. The J gene is TRBJ2-2, the V gene TRBV6-2 or TRBV6-3, with D possibly being TRBD2 (7 bases). This clonotype was sampled from a human donor in a cohort sampled during active COVID-19. Material: peripheral blood. The CDR3 nucleotides read TGTGCCAGCAGTCCCGGGGGGCGTAAAGGCCCTACTAACACCGGGGAGCTGTTTTTT. Protein: CASSPGGRKGPTNTGELFF.